Given below is one T cell receptor beta chain in context. A few counts support this clone. It lacks a known antigen. No clone much larger than this one lies a single base away; base qualities are absent. Genomic DNA was isolated from the sorted cells so that the TCRbeta CDR3 region could be sequenced. The immunoSEQ Assay was used for sequencing of TCRbeta CDR3 regions. This is the immuneACCESS table as TCRdb keeps it, with only in-frame sequences that have V and J called. A part of the clones is gone; compared with another copy, unresolved V genes explain less than half, and the rest is unexplained. Across this sample there are about 49,000 clones, with around 85% seen only once. The ten largest clones add up to roughly 20% of the sample. Deletion took 0 bases off V and 0 bases off J, with a span of 8 bases between the germline ends. CDR1 and CDR2 are read off the germline V gene as LGHNA and YNFKEQ. The CDR3 sequence holds 15 residues, the cysteine and phenylalanine included. The kept DNA is CDR3 alone, 45 bases in frame from the first base.

The data belong to a study of OX40 agonist ivuxolimab in advanced cancers. About the full investigation: Ivuxolimab, which targeted the costimulatory receptor OX40 (CD134), was an agonistic, fully human IgG2 monoclonal antibody. Intravenous ivuxolimab was administered to patients every 2 weeks at six dose levels: 0.01, 0.1, 0.3, 1.5, 3 and 10 mg/kg. Of the roughly 50 dose-escalation patients, hepatocellular carcinoma was present in about 19, melanoma in around 15, renal cell carcinoma in 9 and head and neck cancer in 9. The dose-escalation cohort was roughly 83% male with a mean age of approximately 60 years, ranging from roughly 20 to 80. Prior anti-PD-1, anti-PD-L1 or anti-CTLA-4 therapy was permitted, and checkpoint inhibitors had been received by less than 45% of dose-escalation patients. Three dose-escalation patients achieved partial responses, one with hepatocellular carcinoma and two with cutaneous melanoma. Peripheral TCRbeta sequencing was intended to test whether TCR sequence diversity was altered and clonal T-cell expansion was caused by ivuxolimab. The paper covers the monotherapy dose-escalation part of the phase I ivuxolimab trial, which included N of about 56 patients. Study-wide conclusions, independent of this receptor: At doses of 0.1 to 3.0 mg/kg, clonal expansion of both CD4+ and CD8+ T cells in blood was seen between baseline and week 6. On average, CD8+ T cells showed more expanded clones than CD4+ T cells after ivuxolimab. In partial responders in the 0.1-3.0 mg/kg groups, normalized peripheral clonal expansion was found to be among the lowest, especially among CD8+ T cells. The antigen specificity of the clonally expanded peripheral T cells was not determined. Low levels of normalized T-cell clonal expansion were also shown by some nonresponding patients.

Patients with autoimmune disease history or receiving systemic immunosuppression were excluded from the trial. In every dose cohort, peripheral blood was drawn for TCR sequencing at baseline, cycle 4 day 1, and cycle 7 day 1. The samples were drawn from a first-in-human, open-label, multicenter phase I dose-escalation trial of ivuxolimab. Adults with locally advanced or metastatic melanoma, renal cell carcinoma, hepatocellular carcinoma or head and neck squamous cell carcinoma were enrolled in the trial. Before TCR sequencing, CD4+ and CD8+ T cells were separately sorted from peripheral blood. The clonotype comes from an adult with an advanced solid tumor such as melanoma, head and neck, liver or kidney cancer. Sequencing was performed on CD4+ or CD8+ T cells sorted from blood, taken in a trial of the OX40 agonist ivuxolimab. The rearranged chain carries TRBV4-2 and TRBJ1-1; the D gene is unclear. The DNA reads as follows: TGTGCCAGCAGCCAAGATTCAGGAATGAACACTGAAGCTTTCTTT. This sequence encodes CASSQDSGMNTEAFF.